The 11 T cell receptor beta chains below come from one sample, sequenced in a study of cytomegalovirus exposure and HLA in healthy donors. PCR amplification relied on 60 Vbeta primers (plus 13 Jbeta primers). The protocol was immunoSEQ multiplex PCR, while the TCRdb copy is restricted to in-frame clones and leaves out a portion. The sample shows 100,000 to 150,000 clones, roughly a tenth of them seen only once. The specimen sequenced was PBMCs. All receptors come from a woman younger than 30 in good health and CMV-seropositive.

This clone has only a few counts. V and J are TRBV7-9 and TRBJ2-2; tentatively, D is TRBD2 (6 bases). Germline CDR1 SEHNR, CDR2 FQNEAQ (reference sequence). This CDR3 region has 18 residues. The V gene lost 5 bases and the J gene lost 7 bases, with 26 bases spanning the gap. The CDR3 DNA is TGTGCCAGCAGCCTTCCCGTCTTGCACGGGAGTGGGAGCGGGGAGCTGTTTTTT. Translating gives CASSLPVLHGSGSGELFF. The full variable domain, completed using reference TRBV7-9 and TRBJ2-2, is DTGVSQNPRHKITKRGQNVTFRCDPISEHNRLYWYRQTLGQGPEFLTYFQNEAQLEKSRLLSDRFSAERPKGSFSTLEIQRTEQGDSAMYLCASSLPVLHGSGSGELFFGEGSRLTVL.

The rearrangement links TRBV7-9 to TRBJ2-1, with TRBD2 identical over 9 bases. V dropped 1 base and J dropped 6; count of bases not matched to a gene: 13. Germline V gene lookup returns CDR1 SEHNR and CDR2 FQNEAQ (reference sequence). This CDR3 contains 18 residues. Written as DNA, the CDR3 is TGTGCCAGCAGCTTAGTTGGACTAGCGTTTTCTCTCGGCAATGAGCAGTTCTTC. Residues: CASSLVGLAFSLGNEQFF.

This clone has only a few counts. This rearrangement joins TRBV27 to TRBJ1-2; no clear D. Trimming shortened V by 6 bases and J by 2 bases, and 10 bases separated the two germline ends. The germline V gene encodes CDR1 MNHEY and CDR2 SMNVEV (reference sequence). The CDR3 has 13 amino acids. The CDR3 coding sequence is TGTGCCAGCAGCCGTACTCAAAACTATGGCTACACCTTC. This translates into CASSRTQNYGYTF.

The rearrangement joins TRBV27 to TRBJ2-3; the D gene is possibly TRBD2 (6 bases). V was pared by 5 bases and J by 4 bases, with 28 bases between. Germline assignment: CDR1 MNHEY and CDR2 SMNVEV (reference sequence). This CDR3 has 19 amino acids. The CDR3 spells CASSPRGPGDSKHSDTQYF. The CDR3 nucleotides are TGTGCCAGCAGTCCGCGGGGCCCCGGGGACTCGAAGCACTCAGATACGCAGTATTTT.

The chain joins TRBV30 to TRBJ2-7; perhaps TRBD2 as D (6 bases). Germline CDR1 is GTSNPN and CDR2 is SVGIG (reference sequence). V was trimmed by 0 bases and J by 3 bases, leaving 9 bases between them. The CDR3 extends over 13 amino acids. The CDR3: CAWSVSGSYEQYF. In DNA form, the CDR3 reads TGTGCCTGGAGTGTATCCGGGAGCTACGAGCAGTACTTC.

This clone has just a few counts. The chain joins TRBV7-2 to TRBJ2-6, with D tentatively TRBD1 (6 bases). The CDR3 length is 19 residues. Per the germline V gene, CDR1 is SGHTA and CDR2 is FQGNSA. Trimming stripped 6 bases from V and 4 bases from J, with 25 bases between. CDR3 DNA sequence: TGTGCCAGCAGTCGCATAGGGGACACACTGATTATGGGGGCCAACGTCCTGACTTTC. Encoded protein: CASSRIGDTLIMGANVLTF. Looking up the rest from reference TRBV7-2 and TRBJ2-6 gives the full variable domain: GAGVSQSPSNKVTEKGKDVELRCDPISGHTALYWYRQSLGQGLEFLIYFQGNSAPDKSGLPSDRFSAERTGGSVSTLTIQRTQQEDSAVYLCASSRIGDTLIMGANVLTFGAGSRLTVL.

This clone was detected a few times. CDR3 sequence: CARSLAWKGTDTQYF. CDR3 coding DNA: TGTGCCAGAAGCTTGGCCTGGAAGGGGACAGATACGCAGTATTTT. This chain uses TRBV5-3 with TRBJ2-3; possible D gene TRBD1, 5 bases. TRBV5-3 counts as an open reading frame of uncertain function. CDR3 length: 15 residues. V lost 0 bases and J 3 bases, leaving 11 bases between the germline ends.

This clone came up a few times. The chain employs TRBV7-2 and TRBJ1-1; perhaps TRBD1 as D (6 bases). The CDR3 totals 14 residues. CDR1 and CDR2 (germline): SGHTA, FQGNSA. V was clipped by 5 bases and J by 6 bases, with 16 bases between them. CDR3 amino acids: CASSLQTQGAEAFF. The CDR3 nucleotides are TGTGCCAGCAGCCTTCAAACACAGGGCGCTGAAGCTTTCTTT.

This clone has more than one count but fewer than ten. The CDR3 sequence: CASSYLSGSGTGELFF. CDR3 DNA: TGTGCCAGCAGTTACCTCAGCGGGAGTGGCACCGGGGAGCTGTTTTTT. The chain combines TRBV6-6 with TRBJ2-2; 8 bases are shared with TRBD2. Trimming took 2 bases from V and 4 from J; bases not matched to a gene: 6. Germline V gene lookup returns CDR1 MNHNY and CDR2 SVGAGI (reference sequence). The CDR3 runs to 16 residues.

The DNA of the CDR3 is TGTGCCAGCAGCGAGCGGGACAGGGTAACCTACGAGCAGTACTTC. This codes for CASSERDRVTYEQYF. The chain carries TRBV7-9 and TRBJ2-7; 9 nucleotides match TRBD1. The CDR3 consists of 15 residues. V was pared by 5 bases and J by 2 bases, with 7 bases of the junction left unmatched. CDR1 and CDR2 (germline): SEHNR, FQNEAQ (reference sequence).

The chain combines TRBV11-3 with TRBJ2-7; D remains ambiguous. Trimming stripped 0 bases from V and 5 bases from J, with 8 bases between. The CDR3 runs 13 residues. Germline lookup yields CDR1 SGHNT and CDR2 YENEEA. CDR3: CASSLDLSHEQYF. The CDR3 DNA sequence: TGTGCCAGCAGCTTAGATTTAAGCCACGAGCAGTACTTC.